This TCR beta chain was sequenced in a study of T cells expressing NK-cell markers (dated by TCRdb to the early 2020s). Study-level background: In sorted CD3+CD56+NKG2C+, CD3+CD56+NKG2C- and CD3+CD56-NKG2C+ T-cell subsets from about 8 donors, TCR beta-chain repertoires were profiled. Among the eight sequenced donors, only one was HCMV-seronegative, while the other seven were HCMV-seropositive. The study sequenced eight donors, all healthy volunteers chosen at random: three men and five women. Libraries were sequenced as 2 x 150 bp reads on Illumina HiSeq 2000/2500, MiSeq or NextSeq. Broader findings and caveats from the paper: In over 5 donors, the dominant CD3+CD56+NKG2C+ clonotypes were among the top 10 CD8+ clonotypes and accounted for about 1.0-7.5% of CD8+ T cells. Whether the expanded NKG2C-expressing T cell clones were specific for HCMV antigens was left unclear. Those dominant clonotypes were again the most abundant among CD3+CD56-NKG2C+ cells in a few donors, at roughly 25-65%.

Counted from cysteine to phenylalanine, this CDR3 has 14 amino acids. DNA is not recorded here. Per the germline V gene, SGHRS is the CDR1 and YFSETQ is the CDR2. About this clonotype itself: This clone's antigen is unknown.

The sequencer listed for this sample is Illumina HiSeq 2000. The TCR beta cDNA libraries were made using 5'RACE template switching, a step that added both a universal primer site and unique molecular identifiers. Priming for cDNA synthesis came from the TCR beta constant segment, and two successive PCR amplification steps followed. In the original analysis: MIGEC handled demultiplexing of the reads and grouping by UMI, while MiTCR was used to assemble and quantify clonotypes. Only TCR cDNA sequences supported by at least two reads were kept to exclude erroneous sequences. The tcR package was used for downstream repertoire analysis, with clonotypes matched between fractions based on CDR3 nucleotide sequence plus V segment. VDJmatch was used to annotate antigen specificity against VDJdb, with one amino acid substitution in CDR3 allowed. TCRdb reprocessed the reads into one record per CDR3 protein sequence, lacking DNA. The V and J calls shown here were made by TCRdb, not taken from the authors' results. The sample table holds roughly 170,000 distinct CDR3 sequences. The top ten clonotypes cover about 18% of the sample.

A commercial ELISA kit detecting HCMV-specific IgG in serum was used to determine HCMV serostatus. Ficoll density gradient centrifugation was used to isolate peripheral blood mononuclear cells from blood. The rearranged segments are TRBV5-1 and TRBJ1-2; TCRdb outputs TRBD1, but without DNA this stays unchecked. The specimen was blood T cells: a sorted CD56 or NKG2C T cell subset, CD4+ or CD8+ T cells, or bulk PBMC T cells (not recorded which). The receptor was derived from a woman between 18 and 69 years old in good health. The CDR3 here reads CASSPQGQGSGYTF.